The 10 T cell receptor beta chains below come from one sample, sequenced in a study of blood T cells in healthy people across ages. Using a J-beta primer mix together with a sample-barcoded 5' primer, a second PCR was run for roughly 7 to 12 cycles. TCRdb reanalysed the 5' RACE reads using MiXCR and keeps one entry per CDR3 protein. The data contain roughly 790,000 distinct CDR3 sequences, roughly 44% of them singletons. The sequenced sample consisted of blood. All receptors come from a woman aged 55 to 70 in good health.

The J gene is TRBJ1-5, the V gene TRBV6-6, with TRBD1 matching over 11 bases. The length of the CDR3 is 16 residues. V shed 2 bases and J 2 bases; nucleotides not matched to a gene: 2. The germline V gene has CDR1 MNHNY and CDR2 SVGAGI (reference sequence). CDR3 loop: CASSYGTGGGNQPQHF. DNA of the CDR3: TGTGCCAGCAGTTACGGGACAGGGGGGGGCAATCAGCCCCAGCATTTT.

This clonotype was observed a handful of times. CDR3 sequence (DNA): TGTGCCAGCAGCGTAGATGGAAACCTGGAGACCCAGTACTTC. As protein: CASSVDGNLETQYF. The chain employs TRBV9 and TRBJ2-5; D not certain. The germline V gene encodes CDR1 SGDLS and CDR2 YYNGEE. The CDR3 runs 14 residues. Between the trimmed V and J ends, which lost 0 bases and 5 bases, there was a span of 11 bases.

CDR3 sequence (DNA): TGTGCCAGCGCTAACCAAGAGACCCAGTACTTC. Its translation is CASANQETQYF. The chain joins TRBV2 to TRBJ2-5; D unclear. Trimming removed 8 bases from V and 0 bases from J, with 4 bases in between. Germline CDR1 is SNHLY and CDR2 is FYNNEI. The CDR3 runs to 11 residues.

This sequence joins TRBV4-1 and TRBJ2-7; TRBD1 aligns across 7 bases. The CDR3 length is 17 residues. With 0 bases clipped from V and 0 bases from J, the junction kept 8 bases outside the gene matches. Germline CDR1 and CDR2: MGHRA and YSYEKL. CDR3 sequence (DNA): TGCGCCAGCAGCCAAGAGGGTCTACGGGACAGCTCCTACGAGCAGTACTTC. This gives the protein CASSQEGLRDSSYEQYF.

Details on this clonotype: One junction end disagrees with the germline gene, perhaps due to a read error. The rearrangement uses TRBV29-1 and TRBJ2-7; 8 bases fit TRBD2. The CDR3 consists of 14 residues. The germline V gene encodes CDR1 SQVTM and CDR2 ANQGSEA. For the CDR3, the DNA is TGCAGCGTTGAAGGCGGGGGGCTCTCCTGCGAGCAGTACTTC. Its protein product is CSVEGGGLSCEQYF.

This chain joins TRBV9 and TRBJ1-2, with TRBD1 identical over 8 bases. J was trimmed by 5 bases and V by 2 bases; bases with no gene match: 5. CDR1 and CDR2 from the germline V gene are SGDLS and YYNGEE. The CDR3 covers 14 residues. The CDR3 region has the DNA TGTGCCAGCAGCGTCCAGACAGGGGTTTATGGCTACACCTTC. This translates into CASSVQTGVYGYTF. The entire variable domain, with the rest obtained from reference TRBV9 and TRBJ1-2, is as follows: DSGVTQTPKHLITATGQRVTLRCSPRSGDLSVYWYQQSLDQGLQFLIQYYNGEERAKGNILERFSAQQFPDLHSELNLSSLELGDSALYFCASSVQTGVYGYTFGSGTRLTVV.

This clonotype showed up just a few times. The chain couples TRBV9 to TRBJ2-4; D uncertain. The CDR3 contains 15 residues. V gave up 3 bases and J gave up 5 bases, with 15 bases separating them. Germline-derived CDR1 and CDR2 are SGDLS and YYNGEE. CDR3 nucleotides: TGTGCCAGCAGCGGCCGCCACACAACTGAAAACATTCAGTACTTC. This gives the protein CASSGRHTTENIQYF.

The chain links TRBV7-9 to TRBJ2-7, with D tentatively TRBD1 (5 bases). Trimming took off 7 bases at V and 1 base at J, with 11 bases between the two ends. CDR3 length: 13 amino acids. Germline loops: CDR1 SEHNR, CDR2 FQNEAQ (reference sequence). The CDR3 sequence is CASTHQGSYEQYF. CDR3 in DNA: TGTGCCAGCACCCATCAGGGTTCCTACGAGCAGTACTTC.

This clonotype was counted a single time. The chain has TRBV3-1 and TRBJ2-5; D not certain. The germline V gene has CDR1 LGHDT and CDR2 YNNKEL (reference sequence). CDR3 length equals 12 residues. V gave up 0 bases and J gave up 11 bases, with 10 bases separating them. The CDR3 loop is CASSQETARQYF. The CDR3 region has the DNA TGTGCCAGCAGCCAAGAAACGGCGCGGCAGTACTTC.

The rearrangement uses TRBV10-3 and TRBJ1-2; 7 bases are a match to TRBD1. CDR1 is ENHRY, CDR2 SYGVKD, per germline. This CDR3 region has 13 residues. After removal of 8 bases from V and 1 base from J, the junction contained 4 bases not matched to a gene. CDR3 loop: CAIGGQHNYGYTF. The DNA for the CDR3 is TGTGCCATCGGGGGACAGCATAACTATGGCTACACCTTC.